The 32 T cell receptor beta chains presented below share a single source sample, sequenced in a study of cytomegalovirus exposure and HLA in healthy donors. Amplification used 60 Vbeta primers and 13 Jbeta primers. Assay: immunoSEQ multiplex PCR; the TCRdb copy retains only in-frame clones and omits some. Of 45,000 to 60,000 clones in the sample, about three quarters were seen once. Material for sequencing was PBMCs. Source of these receptors: a man younger than 30 in good health and CMV-seronegative.

The chain uses TRBV5-1 and TRBJ2-1; 7 bases match TRBD2. The CDR3 has 16 residues. Germline CDR1 and CDR2: SGHRS and YFSETQ. Unmatched junction bases numbered 5, after V lost 0 bases and J lost 2 bases. The CDR3 is CASSLVAGATYNEQFF. For the CDR3, the DNA is TGCGCCAGCAGCTTGGTAGCGGGCGCTACCTACAATGAGCAGTTCTTC. The entire variable domain, with the rest obtained from reference TRBV5-1 and TRBJ2-1, is as follows: KAGVTQTPRYLIKTRGQQVTLSCSPISGHRSVSWYQQTPGQGLQFLFEYFSETQRNKGNFPGRFSGRQFSNSRSEMNVSTLELGDSALYLCASSLVAGATYNEQFFGPGTRLTVL.

The chain combines TRBV5-6 with TRBJ2-7; the D is unclear. The length of the CDR3 is 13 residues. From germline, CDR1 is SGHDT and CDR2 YYEEEE. V was trimmed by 4 bases and J by 3 bases, leaving 11 bases between them. The CDR3 nucleotides read TGTGCCAGCAGCCCATGGCAGGACTACGAGCAGTACTTC. This gives the protein CASSPWQDYEQYF.

This chain connects TRBV11-2 to TRBJ2-7, with TRBD2 matching over 11 bases. Germline V CDR1 and CDR2: SGHAT, FQNNGV. The CDR3 covers 15 residues. Trimming at V came to 4 bases and at J to 0 bases, leaving 2 bases not matched to a gene. The CDR3 here is CASSSGLAVSYEQYF. The CDR3 coding sequence is TGTGCCAGCAGCTCGGGACTAGCGGTCTCCTACGAGCAGTACTTC. Variable domain in full (rest from reference TRBV11-2 and TRBJ2-7): EAGVAQSPRYKIIEKRQSVAFWCNPISGHATLYWYQQILGQGPKLLIQFQNNGVVDDSQLPKDRFSAERLKGVDSTLKIQPAKLEDSAVYLCASSSGLAVSYEQYFGPGTRLTVT.

The chain joins TRBV25-1 to TRBJ1-2; a possible D gene is TRBD1 (5 bases). The CDR3 spans 13 residues. Germline CDR1 and CDR2: MGHDK and SYGVNS. The V end was cut by 6 bases, the J end by 2 bases, with 10 bases between. The CDR3 DNA reads as TGTGCCAGCAGCGTGACAGAAAACTATGGCTACACCTTC. It is translated as CASSVTENYGYTF.

This clone was seen a handful of times. The chain employs TRBV30 and TRBJ2-7, with D tentatively TRBD2 (5 bases). The V and J ends lost 2 bases and 2 bases respectively, with 10 bases between them. The germline V gene has CDR1 GTSNPN and CDR2 SVGIG (reference sequence). This CDR3 has 13 amino acids. CDR3 residues: CAWSLEVAYEQYF. The CDR3 DNA is TGTGCCTGGAGTTTGGAGGTCGCCTACGAGCAGTACTTC.

This clone was seen just once. The chain couples TRBV28 to TRBJ2-7; no firm D call. This CDR3 contains 11 residues. Germline V CDR1 and CDR2: MDHEN, SYDVKM. V lost 7 bases and J 2 bases, leaving 6 bases between the germline ends. The CDR3 reads CASMATYEQYF. Here the CDR3 DNA reads TGTGCCAGCATGGCAACCTACGAGCAGTACTTC.

This clone was seen more than once but under ten times. V and J are TRBV6-5 and TRBJ1-2; possibly TRBD1 for D (6 bases). V was pared by 6 bases and J by 5 bases, with 10 bases between. The length of the CDR3 is 12 residues. Germline CDR1 and CDR2: MNHEY and SVGAGI. The CDR3, as DNA: TGTGCCAGCAGACAAGGACAGTATGGCTACACCTTC. It encodes CASRQGQYGYTF.

The rearrangement links TRBV6-5 to TRBJ2-7; 8 bases align to TRBD1. CDR1 MNHEY and CDR2 SVGAGI come from the germline V gene. The CDR3 has 12 amino acids. V lost 6 bases, J lost 5 bases, and 3 bases stayed unmatched. The CDR3 DNA reads TGTGCCAGCAGCCAGGGGGCGGACGAGCAGTACTTC. This encodes CASSQGADEQYF.

CDR3 sequence: CAISIWTGAFAYEQYF. In DNA form, the CDR3 reads TGTGCCATCAGTATCTGGACAGGAGCTTTCGCCTACGAGCAGTACTTC. The V call is TRBV10-3, the J call TRBJ2-7; 7 bases align to TRBD1. Germline-derived CDR1 and CDR2 are ENHRY and SYGVKD. With V trimmed by 5 bases and J by 2 bases, 12 bases remained unmatched. CDR3 length: 16 residues.

V gene TRBV25-1 combines with J gene TRBJ1-2; D remains unclear. CDR3 length: 14 amino acids. Trimming removed 3 bases at V and 4 bases at J, with 12 bases between. The germline CDR1 and CDR2 sequences are MGHDK and SYGVNS. CDR3 sequence (DNA): TGTGCCAGCAGTGAGGGAGGGCTGCCCTATGGCTACACCTTC. It codes for CASSEGGLPYGYTF.

CDR3 sequence reads: CASSLDGGRGEKLFF. Written as DNA, the CDR3 is TGTGCCAGCAGCTTAGATGGGGGCAGGGGTGAAAAACTGTTTTTT. V gene TRBV7-8 combines with J gene TRBJ1-4; TRBD1 is a possible D gene (6 bases). Per the germline V gene, CDR1 is SGHVS and CDR2 is FQNEAQ. The CDR3 has 15 amino acids. The ends were cut back, 1 base at V and 7 bases at J, with 13 bases in the middle. The whole variable domain, filled in from reference TRBV7-8 and TRBJ1-4, reads GAGVSQSPRYKVAKRGQDVALRCDPISGHVSLFWYQQALGQGPEFLTYFQNEAQLDKSGLPSDRFFAERPEGSVSTLKIQRTQQEDSAVYLCASSLDGGRGEKLFFGSGTQLSVL.

The J gene is TRBJ2-1, the V gene TRBV30; D perhaps matches TRBD2 (5 bases). CDR1 and CDR2 (germline): GTSNPN, SVGIG (reference sequence). The V end lost 2 bases, the J end lost 4 bases, and 9 bases lay between the germline ends. This CDR3 spans 13 amino acids. This CDR3 is CAWSRRPYNEQFF. CDR3 sequence (DNA): TGTGCCTGGAGTCGGAGGCCGTACAATGAGCAGTTCTTC.

V usage is TRBV25-1 and J usage is TRBJ2-1; the match to TRBD2 covers 16 bases. Germline V CDR1 and CDR2: MGHDK, SYGVNS. The CDR3 has 17 residues. Losses at the gene ends were 3 bases for V and 10 bases for J; bases not matched to a gene: 9. Here the CDR3 reads CASSDSPGTSGRGEQFF. In DNA, the CDR3 is TGTGCCAGCAGTGACTCTCCCGGGACTAGCGGGAGGGGGGAGCAGTTCTTC.

The V call is TRBV11-2, the J call TRBJ2-7; 10 bases are a match to TRBD1. CDR1 and CDR2 from the germline V gene are SGHAT and FQNNGV. The trim removed 4 bases at V and 1 base at J, leaving 4 bases unmatched. The CDR3 sequence is 15 residues long. This CDR3 is CASSWGQGPSYEQYF. Here the CDR3 DNA reads TGTGCCAGCAGCTGGGGACAGGGGCCTTCCTACGAGCAGTACTTC.

The table lists this clone with a few counts. The rearrangement uses TRBV29-1 and TRBJ2-1; 11 bases map to TRBD2. This CDR3 region has 14 residues. J lost 5 bases, V lost 4 bases, and 4 bases had no gene match. Germline values: CDR1 SQVTM, CDR2 ANQGSEA. In nucleotides, the CDR3 is TGCAGCGTTGCCCTAGCGGGAGGTAACAATGAGCAGTTCTTC. This sequence encodes CSVALAGGNNEQFF.

The rearrangement links TRBV14 to TRBJ2-1, with TRBD1 matching 7 bases. Germline-derived CDR1 and CDR2 are SGHDN and FVKESK. CDR3 length: 17 residues. Losses at the gene ends were 4 bases for V and 0 bases for J; bases not matched to a gene: 9. In nucleotides, the CDR3 is TGTGCCAGCAGCCCCAAATCCCCAGGGGGCTCCTACAATGAGCAGTTCTTC. This translates into CASSPKSPGGSYNEQFF.

The chain links TRBV10-3 to TRBJ2-5, with 7 nucleotides matching TRBD2. The CDR3 runs 18 residues. Germline V gene lookup returns CDR1 ENHRY and CDR2 SYGVKD. Trimming removed 0 bases from V and 0 bases from J; junction bases left unmatched: 10. The CDR3: CAISESLGGSGNQETQYF. CDR3 DNA: TGTGCCATCAGTGAGTCCTTGGGCGGGAGTGGGAACCAAGAGACCCAGTACTTC.

The V and J genes are TRBV4-3 and TRBJ2-5; 9 bases are shared with TRBD2. Germline V gene sequence: CDR1 LGHNA, CDR2 YSLEER. The CDR3 consists of 21 residues. Trimming at V came to 0 bases and at J to 0 bases, leaving 17 bases not matched to a gene. The CDR3 protein is CASSQDHPPASGMSYQETQYF. The CDR3 DNA is TGCGCCAGCAGCCAAGATCACCCTCCGGCTAGCGGGATGAGTTACCAAGAGACCCAGTACTTC.

The rearrangement joins TRBV25-1 to TRBJ2-7; D remains unclear. Germline CDR1 MGHDK, CDR2 SYGVNS. V was trimmed by 5 bases and J by 4 bases, leaving 18 bases between them. This CDR3 has 15 residues. Here the CDR3 DNA reads TGTGCCAGCAGTCCATTGGCTGGGCAAGGATACGAGCAGTACTTC. Protein sequence: CASSPLAGQGYEQYF.

The gene calls are TRBV23-1 and TRBJ2-2; TRBD2 matches 11 bases. TRBV23-1 is annotated as an ORF whose role is uncertain. V lost 3 bases, J lost 10 bases, and 10 bases stayed unmatched. This CDR3 has 16 residues. The CDR3 sequence is CASSQSVLAGAAELFF. The CDR3 DNA follows: TGCGCCAGCAGTCAGTCTGTACTAGCGGGAGCGGCGGAGCTGTTTTTT.

This clone was recorded a few times. The V and J genes are TRBV5-1 and TRBJ2-5, with 10 bases matching TRBD1. Trimming cost V 4 bases and J 1 base; bases outside gene matches: 1. The germline V gene has CDR1 SGHRS and CDR2 YFSETQ. The CDR3 runs 14 residues. In DNA form, the CDR3 reads TGCGCCAGCAGCCGGACAGGGGGCCAAGAGACCCAGTACTTC. Its translation is CASSRTGGQETQYF.

This chain uses TRBV10-3 with TRBJ2-1, with D perhaps matching TRBD1 (5 bases). Trimming stripped 7 bases from V and 4 bases from J, with 11 bases between. Germline V gene lookup returns CDR1 ENHRY and CDR2 SYGVKD. The CDR3 is made up of 13 amino acids. DNA for the CDR3: TGTGCCATCAAGGACATCCAATACAATGAGCAGTTCTTC. It encodes CAIKDIQYNEQFF.

The V and J genes are TRBV13 and TRBJ1-2; perhaps TRBD1 as D (6 bases). CDR1 PRHDT and CDR2 FYEKMQ come from the germline V gene (reference sequence). CDR3 length: 16 amino acids. V was trimmed by 4 bases and J by 0 bases, leaving 15 bases between them. CDR3 coding DNA: TGTGCCAGCAGCTCCGACGGACAGTCACCTAACTATGGCTACACCTTC. This codes for CASSSDGQSPNYGYTF.

J is TRBJ2-7 and V is TRBV10-3; D is unclear. The CDR3 totals 13 residues. The V and J ends lost 9 bases and 2 bases respectively, with 14 bases between them. Looked up from germline, CDR1 is ENHRY and CDR2 is SYGVKD. Written as DNA, the CDR3 is TGTGCCATTAGAGATCTAGTGGCCTACGAGCAGTACTTC. Translation: CAIRDLVAYEQYF.

The rearrangement uses TRBV7-9 and TRBJ2-1; tentative D call: TRBD2 (6 bases). The CDR3 consists of 14 residues. V lost 5 bases, J lost 5 bases, and 13 bases lay in between. The V gene's germline CDR1 is SEHNR and CDR2 FQNEAQ (reference sequence). The chain's CDR3 is CASSPRTTHNEQFF. The CDR3 DNA sequence: TGTGCCAGCAGCCCACGGACTACCCACAATGAGCAGTTCTTC.

This rearrangement joins TRBV20-1 to TRBJ1-1; no definite D call. The CDR3 is made up of 11 amino acids. Germline V gives CDR1 DFQATT, CDR2 SNEGSKA (reference sequence). V was shortened by 7 bases and J by 6 bases, with 12 bases between the two germline ends. The CDR3 loop reads CSGQFNSEAFF. The CDR3 region has the DNA TGCAGTGGCCAGTTTAATTCTGAAGCTTTCTTT.

CDR3 protein: CASSRSSGNYEQYF. For the CDR3, the DNA is TGTGCCAGCAGCCGATCTAGCGGGAACTACGAGCAGTACTTC. The chain uses TRBV7-9 and TRBJ2-7; 9 bases fit TRBD2. Per germline, CDR1 SEHNR and CDR2 FQNEAQ (reference sequence). The CDR3 loop spans 14 amino acids. Germline trimming cut 5 bases from V and 3 bases from J; bases unmatched to any gene: 5.

The chain combines TRBV11-2 with TRBJ1-3, with no clear D. This CDR3 comprises 11 residues. Looked up from germline, CDR1 is SGHAT and CDR2 is FQNNGV. Trimming left V 6 bases short and J 4 bases short, with 4 bases between. CDR3 amino acids: CASSRGNTIYF. The DNA for the CDR3 is TGTGCCAGCAGTCGGGGAAACACCATATATTTT. Drawing the rest from reference TRBV11-2 and TRBJ1-3, the complete variable domain is EAGVAQSPRYKIIEKRQSVAFWCNPISGHATLYWYQQILGQGPKLLIQFQNNGVVDDSQLPKDRFSAERLKGVDSTLKIQPAKLEDSAVYLCASSRGNTIYFGEGSWLTVV.

The rearrangement uses TRBV10-1 and TRBJ2-3; possible D gene TRBD2, 5 bases. The V end lost 5 bases, the J end lost 0 bases, and 12 bases lay between the germline ends. Germline CDR1 and CDR2: WNHNN and SYGVQD (reference sequence). The CDR3 contains 15 residues. DNA of the CDR3: TGCGCCAGCAGTCCTGGACGGGGAAGCACAGATACGCAGTATTTT. It is translated as CASSPGRGSTDTQYF.

CDR3 protein: CASLTLSNPTAFF. The CDR3 DNA is TGTGCCAGCCTAACCCTATCGAACCCCACAGCTTTCTTT. This sequence joins TRBV28 and TRBJ1-1; D not certain. Germline V CDR1 and CDR2: MDHEN, SYDVKM. The V gene lost 8 bases and the J gene lost 10 bases, with 20 bases spanning the gap. There are 13 residues in the CDR3.

The sample holds one count of this clone. The chain uses TRBV5-1 and TRBJ2-7, with 9 nucleotides matching TRBD1. Germline V gene lookup returns CDR1 SGHRS and CDR2 YFSETQ. This CDR3 comprises 14 residues. V lost 4 bases to trimming and J lost 6 bases; unmatched junction nucleotides: 8. The CDR3 bases are TGCGCCAGCAGCAAGGGACAGGGAGGGGTCGAGCAGTACTTC. It is translated as CASSKGQGGVEQYF.

V and J are TRBV5-1 and TRBJ2-1, with 9 bases lining up with TRBD2. V shed 4 bases, J shed 1 base, and the junction held 6 bases outside the gene matches. The germline gives CDR1 SGHRS, CDR2 YFSETQ. The CDR3 runs 16 residues. This CDR3 is CASSGGLAPSYNEQFF. CDR3 DNA: TGCGCCAGCAGCGGGGGACTAGCTCCTTCCTACAATGAGCAGTTCTTC.